The 23 T cell receptor beta chains below all came from one sample that was sequenced in a study of blood T cell repertoires in COVID-19. Measured with immunoSEQ multiplex PCR; TCRdb has only the in-frame clones, and not every one. Of approximately 100,000 clones listed, approximately 82% are singletons. The specimen sequenced was peripheral blood. The receptors here all came from a woman of 80 years or more with active or convalescent COVID-19.

This clone was seen a single time. The genes are TRBV11-2 and TRBJ2-7, with TRBD2 as a possible D gene (5 bases). The germline CDR1 and CDR2 sequences are SGHAT and FQNNGV. The CDR3 contains 14 residues. Between the trimmed V and J ends, which lost 0 bases and 1 base, there was a span of 7 bases. The CDR3: CASSLDPGSYEQYF. In DNA, the CDR3 is TGTGCCAGCAGCTTAGACCCGGGATCCTACGAGCAGTACTTC.

The V and J genes are TRBV7-9 and TRBJ2-1, with TRBD1 as a possible D gene (6 bases). The CDR3 consists of 14 residues. Trimming took off 5 bases at V and 4 bases at J, with 12 bases between the two ends. CDR1 and CDR2 from the germline V gene are SEHNR and FQNEAQ (reference sequence). In DNA form, the CDR3 reads TGTGCCAGCAGCCACCGGGACAATTACAATGAGCAGTTCTTC. Protein sequence: CASSHRDNYNEQFF.

The chain uses TRBV21-1 and TRBJ1-2; the table's D call, TRBD1, was not checked against the DNA. TRBV21-1 is described as a pseudogene. The CDR3 is 15 residues long. As DNA, the CDR3 is TGTGCCAGCAGCAACCACAGGGGGCCGAACTATGGCTACACCTTC. Residues: CASSNHRGPNYGYTF.

This chain uses TRBV5-1 with TRBJ2-5; weak D call: TRBD2 (5 bases). Germline V gene data show CDR1 as SGHRS and CDR2 as YFSETQ. Between the trimmed V and J ends, which lost 1 base and 4 bases, there was a span of 14 bases. This CDR3 is built from 15 residues. In DNA form, the CDR3 reads TGCGCCAGCAGCTTGTCGAGCATCCGGGGAGAGACCCAGTACTTC. It specifies CASSLSSIRGETQYF.

This chain links TRBV24-1 with TRBJ1-2; 7 bases are shared with TRBD1. The J segment lost 1 base and the V segment lost 3 bases, leaving 4 bases of the junction unmatched. Germline V gene lookup returns CDR1 KGHDR and CDR2 SFDVKD. The CDR3 length is 15 residues. The CDR3 nucleotides read TGTGCCACCAGTGATACAGGGACAGTTAACTATGGCTACACCTTC. Its translation: CATSDTGTVNYGYTF.

The chain employs TRBV2 and TRBJ2-5; 7 bases are shared with TRBD2. Germline V CDR1 and CDR2: SNHLY, FYNNEI. The CDR3 is 13 amino acids. V shed 8 bases and J 5 bases; nucleotides not matched to a gene: 8. The CDR3 reads CASGGERWETQYF. The CDR3, as DNA: TGTGCCAGCGGGGGGGAACGGTGGGAGACCCAGTACTTC.

The chain combines TRBV28 with TRBJ2-5; possibly TRBD2 for D (6 bases). Germline V gene sequence: CDR1 MDHEN, CDR2 SYDVKM. V lost 5 bases and J 1 base, leaving 14 bases between the germline ends. This CDR3 has 15 amino acids. The CDR3 protein is CASSPSGPSQETQYF. CDR3 in DNA: TGTGCCAGCAGTCCGAGCGGGCCCTCCCAAGAGACCCAGTACTTC.

This CDR3 is CASSKTGYYGYTF. The CDR3 DNA follows: TGTGCCAGCAGCAAGACAGGGTACTATGGCTACACCTTC. J is TRBJ1-2 and V is TRBV27, with 7 bases identical to TRBD1. CDR3 size: 13 residues. Germline trimming cut 6 bases from V and 3 bases from J; bases unmatched to any gene: 4. Germline CDR1 reads MNHEY; CDR2 reads SMNVEV (reference sequence).

This clone was seen only a few times. The rearrangement uses TRBV28 and TRBJ1-6; D is unresolved. Germline V gives CDR1 MDHEN, CDR2 SYDVKM. The V end lost 7 bases, the J end lost 1 base, and 2 bases lay between the germline ends. The CDR3 is made up of 12 amino acids. The CDR3 sequence: CASTSYNSPLHF. CDR3 DNA: TGTGCCAGCACGTCCTATAATTCACCCCTCCACTTT. Variable domain in full (rest from reference TRBV28 and TRBJ1-6): DVKVTQSSRYLVKRTGEKVFLECVQDMDHENMFWYRQDPGLGLRLIYFSYDVKMKEKGDIPEGYSVSREKKERFSLILESASTNQTSMYLCASTSYNSPLHFGNGTRLTVT.

V and J are TRBV28 and TRBJ1-3, with 9 positions matching TRBD1. Trimming removed 2 bases from V and 2 bases from J; junction bases left unmatched: 7. The CDR3 extends over 17 amino acids. The V gene's germline CDR1 is MDHEN and CDR2 SYDVKM. Here the CDR3 reads CASSLRLGQGTGNTIYF. The CDR3 nucleotides are TGTGCCAGCAGTTTAAGGCTCGGACAGGGGACTGGAAACACCATATATTTT.

The V gene is TRBV5-5, the J gene TRBJ1-2, with a weak D call TRBD1 (5 bases). Germline-derived CDR1 and CDR2 are SGHKS and YYEKEE (reference sequence). V was clipped by 1 base and J by 2 bases, with 9 bases between them. The CDR3 length is 14 residues. Here the CDR3 DNA reads TGTGCCAGCAGCTTGAGGGGCGCGAACTATGGCTACACCTTC. Residues: CASSLRGANYGYTF.

The chain couples TRBV9 to TRBJ2-2, with 9 bases identical to TRBD2. Germline CDR1 SGDLS, CDR2 YYNGEE. Unmatched junction bases numbered 3, after V lost 3 bases and J lost 0 bases. CDR3 size: 16 residues. In DNA, the CDR3 is TGTGCCAGCAGCGGACTAGCGGCCCCGAACACCGGGGAGCTGTTTTTT. This translates into CASSGLAAPNTGELFF. Full variable domain (remainder filled in from reference TRBV9 and TRBJ2-2): DSGVTQTPKHLITATGQRVTLRCSPRSGDLSVYWYQQSLDQGLQFLIQYYNGEERAKGNILERFSAQQFPDLHSELNLSSLELGDSALYFCASSGLAAPNTGELFFGEGSRLTVL.

The chain is built from TRBV20-1 and TRBJ1-1; possible D gene TRBD1, 5 bases. The germline CDR1 and CDR2 sequences are DFQATT and SNEGSKA (reference sequence). CDR3 length: 11 residues. The V end lost 3 bases, the J end lost 6 bases, and 8 bases lay between the germline ends. CDR3 sequence (DNA): TGCAGTGCTAGGTGGGGGGCTGAAGCTTTCTTT. It codes for CSARWGAEAFF.

The gene calls are TRBV28 and TRBJ1-1; no definite D call. The CDR3 has 14 residues. Trimming cost V 6 bases and J 2 bases, with 13 bases left between them. Per germline, CDR1 MDHEN and CDR2 SYDVKM. The CDR3, as DNA: TGTGCCAGCAGCTACACGACACAAAACACTGAAGCTTTCTTT. As protein: CASSYTTQNTEAFF. Using reference TRBV28 and TRBJ1-1 for the parts outside the CDR3, the full variable domain is DVKVTQSSRYLVKRTGEKVFLECVQDMDHENMFWYRQDPGLGLRLIYFSYDVKMKEKGDIPEGYSVSREKKERFSLILESASTNQTSMYLCASSYTTQNTEAFFGQGTRLTVV.

V is TRBV19 and J is TRBJ1-2, with a tentative D call TRBD1 (6 bases). The CDR3 extends over 15 amino acids. Trimming cost V 3 bases and J 0 bases, with 11 bases left between them. From germline, CDR1 is LNHDA and CDR2 SQIVND (reference sequence). The CDR3, as DNA: TGTGCCAGTAGTATGTTCGACAGGCCTAACTATGGCTACACCTTC. This encodes CASSMFDRPNYGYTF.

The chain links TRBV5-1 to TRBJ1-2, with 8 bases matching TRBD1. The junction had 4 bases not matched to a gene; V was cut back by 2 bases and J by 4 bases. Germline V gives CDR1 SGHRS, CDR2 YFSETQ. The CDR3 consists of 14 residues. In nucleotides, the CDR3 is TGCGCCAGCAGCTTCGGACAGGGAAGCTATGGCTACACCTTC. It encodes CASSFGQGSYGYTF.

The chain is built from TRBV12-3 or TRBV12-4 and TRBJ1-2; tentatively, D is TRBD1 (6 bases). V lost 3 bases to trimming and J lost 5 bases, with 7 bases between them. The CDR3 length is 12 residues. This CDR3 reads CASSFTGYGYTF. CDR3 coding DNA: TGTGCCAGCAGTTTTACAGGGTATGGCTACACCTTC.

This rearrangement joins TRBV28 to TRBJ2-5; D call uncertain. Germline lookup yields CDR1 MDHEN and CDR2 SYDVKM. This CDR3 spans 13 amino acids. V was pared by 3 bases and J by 5 bases, with 10 bases between. CDR3 protein: CASSFGMRETQYF. The CDR3 DNA follows: TGTGCCAGCAGTTTTGGTATGCGGGAGACCCAGTACTTC.

V is TRBV5-1 and J is TRBJ2-5, with a weak D call TRBD1 (5 bases). Trimming removed 0 bases at V and 5 bases at J, with 11 bases between. The CDR3 sequence is 14 residues long. Germline CDR1 reads SGHRS; CDR2 reads YFSETQ. DNA of the CDR3: TGCGCCAGCAGCTTGGGGGGCGACATGGAGACCCAGTACTTC. This encodes CASSLGGDMETQYF.

V usage is TRBV6-7 and J usage is TRBJ2-3; 9 bases are shared with TRBD2. TRBV6-7 is an open reading frame, and its role is uncertain. This CDR3 region has 15 residues. V shed 8 bases and J 3 bases; nucleotides not matched to a gene: 9. DNA for the CDR3: TGTGCCAGCTTTGGGCGGGAGGGCCGGACAGATACGCAGTATTTT. Translating it yields CASFGREGRTDTQYF.

J is TRBJ1-6 and V is TRBV28; D might be TRBD1 (6 bases). CDR3 length: 15 amino acids. Trimming took 1 base from V and 7 from J, leaving 11 bases between them. Germline loops: CDR1 MDHEN, CDR2 SYDVKM. The CDR3 here is CASSLSTGLNSPLHF. For the CDR3, the DNA is TGTGCCAGCAGTTTATCAACAGGGTTGAATTCACCCCTCCACTTT. The variable domain in full, with the rest retrieved from reference TRBV28 and TRBJ1-6, is DVKVTQSSRYLVKRTGEKVFLECVQDMDHENMFWYRQDPGLGLRLIYFSYDVKMKEKGDIPEGYSVSREKKERFSLILESASTNQTSMYLCASSLSTGLNSPLHFGNGTRLTVT.

The V gene is TRBV4-2, the J gene TRBJ2-7; tentatively, D is TRBD1 (5 bases). Per the germline V gene, CDR1 is LGHNA and CDR2 is YNFKEQ. This CDR3 has 14 residues. The V gene lost 0 bases and the J gene lost 4 bases, with 10 bases spanning the gap. This chain's CDR3 is CASSQDQGPYEQYF. The CDR3 DNA reads as TGTGCCAGCAGCCAAGATCAGGGTCCGTACGAGCAGTACTTC.

The chain links TRBV9 to TRBJ1-1, with D unresolved. CDR3 length equals 13 residues. V dropped 0 bases and J dropped 3 bases, with 6 bases sitting between them. Germline V gives CDR1 SGDLS, CDR2 YYNGEE. In DNA form, the CDR3 reads TGTGCCAGCAGCGTAGTACCGGACACTGAAGCTTTCTTT. This sequence encodes CASSVVPDTEAFF. Based on the CDR3 plus reference TRBV9 and TRBJ1-1, the full variable domain is DSGVTQTPKHLITATGQRVTLRCSPRSGDLSVYWYQQSLDQGLQFLIQYYNGEERAKGNILERFSAQQFPDLHSELNLSSLELGDSALYFCASSVVPDTEAFFGQGTRLTVV.